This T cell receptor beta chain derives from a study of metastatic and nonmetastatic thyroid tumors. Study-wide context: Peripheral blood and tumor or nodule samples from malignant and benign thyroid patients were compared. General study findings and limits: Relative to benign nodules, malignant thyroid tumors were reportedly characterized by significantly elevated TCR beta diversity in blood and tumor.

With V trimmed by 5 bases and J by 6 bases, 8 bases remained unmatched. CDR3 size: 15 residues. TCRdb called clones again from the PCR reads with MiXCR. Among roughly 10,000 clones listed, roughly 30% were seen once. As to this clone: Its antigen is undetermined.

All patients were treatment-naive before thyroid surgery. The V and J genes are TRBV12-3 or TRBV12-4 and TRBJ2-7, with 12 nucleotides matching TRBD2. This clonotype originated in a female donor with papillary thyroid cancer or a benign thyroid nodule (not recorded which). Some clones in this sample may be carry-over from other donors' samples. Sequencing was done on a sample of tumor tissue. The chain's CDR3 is CASSPTSGRGTEQYF. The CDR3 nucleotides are TGTGCCAGCAGTCCGACTAGCGGGAGAGGTACCGAGCAGTACTTC.